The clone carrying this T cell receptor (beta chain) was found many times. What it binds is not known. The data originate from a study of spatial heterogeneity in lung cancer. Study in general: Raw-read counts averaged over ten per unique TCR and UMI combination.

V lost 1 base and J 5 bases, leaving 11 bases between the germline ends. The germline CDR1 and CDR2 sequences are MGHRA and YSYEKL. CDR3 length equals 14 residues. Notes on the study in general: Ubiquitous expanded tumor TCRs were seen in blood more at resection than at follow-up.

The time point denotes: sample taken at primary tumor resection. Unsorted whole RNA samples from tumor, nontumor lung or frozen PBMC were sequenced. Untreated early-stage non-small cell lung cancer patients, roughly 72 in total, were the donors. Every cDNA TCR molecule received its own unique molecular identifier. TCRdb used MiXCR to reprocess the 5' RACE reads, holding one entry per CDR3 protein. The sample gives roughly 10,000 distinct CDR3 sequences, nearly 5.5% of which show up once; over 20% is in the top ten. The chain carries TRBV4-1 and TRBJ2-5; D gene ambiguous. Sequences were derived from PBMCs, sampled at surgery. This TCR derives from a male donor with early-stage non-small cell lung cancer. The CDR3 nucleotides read TGCGCCAGCAGCCAAGTTTCGACGTCGGAGACCCAGTACTTC. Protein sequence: CASSQVSTSETQYF.